This T cell receptor beta chain was sequenced in a study of control samples from healthy donors and cancer patients. Using immunoSEQ multiplex PCR, the repertoire was profiled, and TCRdb retains in-frame clones only, with some absent. This table holds roughly 98,000 clones, 90% to 95% found once. V was clipped by 6 bases and J by 10 bases, with 13 bases between them. The CDR3 covers 12 residues. Germline V gives CDR1 SGHAT, CDR2 FQNNGV. This chain connects TRBV11-2 to TRBJ2-1; D gene unclear. Sequenced material: blood. The receptor comes from a man younger than 30 in good health. The CDR3 spells CASSRRSGEQFF. The CDR3 DNA follows: TGTGCCAGCAGTCGCAGGTCTGGGGAGCAGTTCTTC.